This entry is about one T cell receptor beta chain. The primer mix had 60 Vbeta and 13 Jbeta primers. TCRdb's copy holds only in-frame clones and misses some; the assay was immunoSEQ multiplex PCR. The table includes around 60,000 clones, approximately 82% detected once. These data come from a study of cytomegalovirus exposure and HLA in healthy donors. Sequenced sample: PBMCs. This TCR was sampled from a middle-aged woman in good health and CMV-seropositive.

The CDR3 sequence: CASSPQGNTEAFF. The CDR3 DNA sequence: TGTGCCAGCAGCCCACAGGGGAACACTGAAGCTTTCTTT. The chain links TRBV6-1 to TRBJ1-1; D is perhaps TRBD1 (6 bases). Per the germline V gene, CDR1 is MNHNS and CDR2 is SASEGT. V was shortened by 6 bases and J by 1 base, with 9 bases between the two germline ends. CDR3 size: 13 residues.